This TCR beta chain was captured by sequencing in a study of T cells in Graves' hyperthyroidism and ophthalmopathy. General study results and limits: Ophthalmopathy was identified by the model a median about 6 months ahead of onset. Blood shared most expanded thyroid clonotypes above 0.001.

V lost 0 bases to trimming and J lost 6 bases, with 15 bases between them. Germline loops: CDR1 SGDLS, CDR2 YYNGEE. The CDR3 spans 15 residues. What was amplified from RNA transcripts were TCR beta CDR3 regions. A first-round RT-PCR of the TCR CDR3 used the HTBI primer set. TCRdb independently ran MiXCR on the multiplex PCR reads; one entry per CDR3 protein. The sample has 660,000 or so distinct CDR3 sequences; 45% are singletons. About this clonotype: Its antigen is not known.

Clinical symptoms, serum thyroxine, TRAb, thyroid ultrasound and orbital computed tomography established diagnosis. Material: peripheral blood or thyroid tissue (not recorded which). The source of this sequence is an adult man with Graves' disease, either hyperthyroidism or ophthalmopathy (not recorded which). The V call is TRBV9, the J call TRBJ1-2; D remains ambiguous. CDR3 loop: CASSVGGSSPHGYTF. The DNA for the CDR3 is TGTGCCAGCAGCGTAGGCGGCTCCAGTCCCCATGGCTACACCTTC.